This TCR beta chain was captured in a study of T-cell reconstitution after alpha-beta-depleted transplantation in children. Study-wide results and limits: Once a year had passed after transplant, T-cell counts and diversity came mostly from newly produced T cells. The origin of alpha-beta T cells about two months after transplant was reportedly several hundred expanded graft clones. TCRbeta diversity was high at day 60 in some patients (a result of surviving recipient T cells and thymic progenitors).

V was shortened by 6 bases and J by 3 bases, with 18 bases between the two germline ends. The CDR3 extends over 16 amino acids. Germline V CDR1 and CDR2: SGHRS, YFSETQ. This sample's TCRbeta library carried unique molecular identifier barcodes. One entry per CDR3 protein results from TCRdb running MiXCR on the PCR reads. The sample holds 500,000 to 750,000 distinct CDR3 sequences; about an eighth are singletons and the top ten take about 2%. This clonotype was recorded a few times. Its matching antigen is unknown. The genes are TRBV5-1 and TRBJ2-2, with unresolved D. Sequencing used PBMCs, mostly from graft donor cells, obtained 360 days after TCRalphabeta/CD19-depleted stem cell transplant. The clonotype comes from a male patient aged 5 to 17 who had a stem cell transplant for acute myeloid leukemia, so the T cells may come from the graft donor. The chain's CDR3 is CASNSWKDSDTGELFF. The CDR3 region has the DNA TGCGCCAGCAATTCATGGAAGGATTCGGACACCGGGGAGCTGTTTTTT. Looking up the rest from reference TRBV5-1 and TRBJ2-2 gives the full variable domain: KAGVTQTPRYLIKTRGQQVTLSCSPISGHRSVSWYQQTPGQGLQFLFEYFSETQRNKGNFPGRFSGRQFSNSRSEMNVSTLELGDSALYLCASNSWKDSDTGELFFGEGSRLTVL.